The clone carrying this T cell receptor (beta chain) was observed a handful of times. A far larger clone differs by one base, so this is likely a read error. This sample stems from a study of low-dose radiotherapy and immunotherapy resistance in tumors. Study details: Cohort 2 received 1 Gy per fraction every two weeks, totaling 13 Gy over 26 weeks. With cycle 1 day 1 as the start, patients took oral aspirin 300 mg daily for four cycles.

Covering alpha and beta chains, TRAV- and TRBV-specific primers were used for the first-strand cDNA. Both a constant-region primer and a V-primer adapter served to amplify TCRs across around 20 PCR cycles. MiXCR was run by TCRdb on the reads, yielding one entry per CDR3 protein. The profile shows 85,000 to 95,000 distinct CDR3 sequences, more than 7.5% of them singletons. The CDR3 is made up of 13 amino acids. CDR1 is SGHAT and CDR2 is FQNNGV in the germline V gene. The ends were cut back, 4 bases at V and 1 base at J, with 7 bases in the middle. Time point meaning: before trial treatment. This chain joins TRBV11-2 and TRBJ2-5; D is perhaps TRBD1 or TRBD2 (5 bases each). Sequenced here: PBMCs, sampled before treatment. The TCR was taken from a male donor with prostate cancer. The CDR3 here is CASSWGFQETQYF. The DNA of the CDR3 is TGTGCCAGCAGCTGGGGGTTCCAAGAGACCCAGTACTTC.